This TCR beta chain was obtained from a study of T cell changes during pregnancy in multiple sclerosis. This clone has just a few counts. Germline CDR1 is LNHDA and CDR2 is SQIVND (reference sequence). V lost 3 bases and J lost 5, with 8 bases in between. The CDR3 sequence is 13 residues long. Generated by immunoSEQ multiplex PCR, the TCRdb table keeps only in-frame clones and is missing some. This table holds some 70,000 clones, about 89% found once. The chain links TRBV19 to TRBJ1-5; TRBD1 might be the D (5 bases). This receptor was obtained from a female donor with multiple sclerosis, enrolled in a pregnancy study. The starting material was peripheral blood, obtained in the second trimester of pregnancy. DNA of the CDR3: TGTGCCAGTAGTATTGGGGGGTATCAGCCCCAGCATTTT. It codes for CASSIGGYQPQHF. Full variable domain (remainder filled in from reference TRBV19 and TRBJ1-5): DGGITQSPKYLFRKEGQNVTLSCEQNLNHDAMYWYRQDPGQGLRLIYYSQIVNDFQKGDIAEGYSVSREKKESFPLTVTSAQKNPTAFYLCASSIGGYQPQHFGDGTRLSIL.